Below are 5 T cell receptor beta chains sequenced from a single sample in a study of T cell clonotyping in hematopoietic cell transplantation. TCRdb's copy holds only in-frame clones and misses some; the assay was immunoSEQ multiplex PCR. The table has some 30,000 clones, approximately 94% seen once. Time point noted: recipient sample about 28 days before transplant, after cytoreduction. The sample consisted of peripheral blood mononuclear cells, taken before stem cell transplant. The receptors here all came from a middle-aged man with acute myeloid leukemia. Some clones in this sample may be carry-over from other donors' samples.

The chain recombines TRBV11-2 with TRBJ2-7; D ambiguous. Germline V CDR1 and CDR2: SGHAT, FQNNGV. This CDR3 is 12 amino acids long. The ends were cut back, 6 bases at V and 6 bases at J, with 12 bases in the middle. CDR3 sequence: CASRVGVSEQYF. CDR3 in DNA: TGTGCCAGCAGGGTTGGGGTCTCCGAGCAGTACTTC. Full variable domain (missing parts from reference TRBV11-2 and TRBJ2-7): EAGVAQSPRYKIIEKRQSVAFWCNPISGHATLYWYQQILGQGPKLLIQFQNNGVVDDSQLPKDRFSAERLKGVDSTLKIQPAKLEDSAVYLCASRVGVSEQYFGPGTRLTVT.

V is TRBV6-5 and J is TRBJ1-2; tentative D call: TRBD1 (6 bases). Trimming stripped 0 bases from V and 6 bases from J, with 14 bases between. The CDR3 extends over 15 amino acids. Germline values: CDR1 MNHEY, CDR2 SVGAGI. The DNA for the CDR3 is TGTGCCAGCAGTTACTCGAGTAGGGACACAAATGGCTACACCTTC. Translation gives CASSYSSRDTNGYTF.

This clone was recorded only once. The chain is built from TRBV2 and TRBJ1-5, with TRBD1 identical over 11 bases. With V trimmed by 5 bases and J by 6 bases, 6 bases remained unmatched. This CDR3 region has 15 residues. The germline CDR1 and CDR2 sequences are SNHLY and FYNNEI. CDR3 DNA: TGTGCCAGCAGTCATCGGGACAGGGGGGGTCAGCCCCAGCATTTT. Residues: CASSHRDRGGQPQHF.

The chain uses TRBV28 and TRBJ1-1, with 9 bases lining up with TRBD1. The CDR3 spans 15 residues. The V segment lost 10 bases and the J segment 5 bases; nucleotides outside the gene matches: 14. Germline CDR1 and CDR2: MDHEN and SYDVKM. The CDR3 region is CATKRLTGGKTEAFF. In DNA form, the CDR3 reads TGTGCCACCAAGAGACTGACAGGGGGAAAGACTGAAGCTTTCTTT. Looking up the rest from reference TRBV28 and TRBJ1-1 gives the full variable domain: DVKVTQSSRYLVKRTGEKVFLECVQDMDHENMFWYRQDPGLGLRLIYFSYDVKMKEKGDIPEGYSVSREKKERFSLILESASTNQTSMYLCATKRLTGGKTEAFFGQGTRLTVV.

The chain couples TRBV7-2 to TRBJ2-7; D not resolved. Germline assignment: CDR1 SGHTA and CDR2 FQGNSA. CDR3 length equals 13 residues. Trimming removed 5 bases at V and 6 bases at J, with 14 bases between. The CDR3 nucleotides read TGTGCCAGCAGCCAAATGGTGGGCGGCGAGCAGTACTTC. Translation: CASSQMVGGEQYF.